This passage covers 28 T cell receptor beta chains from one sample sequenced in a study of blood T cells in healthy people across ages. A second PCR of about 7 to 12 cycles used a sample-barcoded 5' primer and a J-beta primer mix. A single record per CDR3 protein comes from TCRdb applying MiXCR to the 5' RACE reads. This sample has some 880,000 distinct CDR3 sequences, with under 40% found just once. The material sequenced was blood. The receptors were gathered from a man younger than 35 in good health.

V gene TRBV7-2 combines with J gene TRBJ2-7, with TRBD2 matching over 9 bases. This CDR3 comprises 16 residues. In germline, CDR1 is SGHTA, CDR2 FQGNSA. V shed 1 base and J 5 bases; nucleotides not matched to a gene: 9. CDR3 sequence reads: CASSLVAGGPQDEQYF. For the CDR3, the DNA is TGTGCCAGCAGCTTAGTGGCGGGAGGGCCTCAGGACGAGCAGTACTTC.

CDR3 in DNA: TGTGCCAGCAGCCAAGATTCTCCCAGCATTCAGTACTTC. It translates to CASSQDSPSIQYF. This chain links TRBV14 with TRBJ2-4, with unresolved D. Germline lookup yields CDR1 SGHDN and CDR2 FVKESK. This CDR3 spans 13 amino acids. V shed 0 bases and J shed 9 bases, with 9 bases lying between them.

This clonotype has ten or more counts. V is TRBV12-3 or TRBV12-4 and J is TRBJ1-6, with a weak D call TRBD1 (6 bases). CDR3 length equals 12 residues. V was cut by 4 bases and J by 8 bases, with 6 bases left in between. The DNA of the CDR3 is TGTGCCAGCAGTTCAGGGGATTCACCCCTCCACTTT. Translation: CASSSGDSPLHF.

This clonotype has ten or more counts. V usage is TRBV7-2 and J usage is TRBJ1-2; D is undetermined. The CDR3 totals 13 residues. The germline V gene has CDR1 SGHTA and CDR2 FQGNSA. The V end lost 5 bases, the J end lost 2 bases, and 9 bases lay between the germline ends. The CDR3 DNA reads TGTGCCAGCAGCCTCACACTAAACTATGGCTACACCTTC. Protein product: CASSLTLNYGYTF.

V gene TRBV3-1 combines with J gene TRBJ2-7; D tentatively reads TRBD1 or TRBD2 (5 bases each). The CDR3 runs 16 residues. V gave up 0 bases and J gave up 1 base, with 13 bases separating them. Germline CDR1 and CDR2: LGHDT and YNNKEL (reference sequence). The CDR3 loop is CASSQEIGRESYEQYF. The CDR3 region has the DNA TGTGCCAGCAGCCAAGAAATCGGCAGGGAGTCCTACGAGCAGTACTTC.

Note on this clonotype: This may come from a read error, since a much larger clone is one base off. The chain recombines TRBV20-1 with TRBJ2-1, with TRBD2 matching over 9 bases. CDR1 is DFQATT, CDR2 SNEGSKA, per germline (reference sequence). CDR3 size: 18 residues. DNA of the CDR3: TGCGGTGCTATACCTCCGGGGCGGGGGGGATTCTCCTACAATGAGCAGTTCTTC. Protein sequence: CGAIPPGRGGFSYNEQFF.

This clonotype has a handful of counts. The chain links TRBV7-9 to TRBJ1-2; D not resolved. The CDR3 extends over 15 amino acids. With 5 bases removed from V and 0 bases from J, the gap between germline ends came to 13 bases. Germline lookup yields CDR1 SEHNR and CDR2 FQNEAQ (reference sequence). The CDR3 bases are TGTGCCAGCAGCCCAGCGGCAGTAGCTAACTATGGCTACACCTTC. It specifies CASSPAAVANYGYTF. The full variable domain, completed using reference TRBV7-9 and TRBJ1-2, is DTGVSQNPRHKITKRGQNVTFRCDPISEHNRLYWYRQTLGQGPEFLTYFQNEAQLEKSRLLSDRFSAERPKGSFSTLEIQRTEQGDSAMYLCASSPAAVANYGYTFGSGTRLTVV.

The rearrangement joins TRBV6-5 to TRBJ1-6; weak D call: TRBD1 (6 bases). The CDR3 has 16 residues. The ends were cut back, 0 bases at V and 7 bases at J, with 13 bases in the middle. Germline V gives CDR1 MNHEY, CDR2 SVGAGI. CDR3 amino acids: CASSYSTGHSNSPLHF. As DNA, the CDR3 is TGTGCCAGCAGTTACTCGACGGGACATTCCAATTCACCCCTCCACTTT.

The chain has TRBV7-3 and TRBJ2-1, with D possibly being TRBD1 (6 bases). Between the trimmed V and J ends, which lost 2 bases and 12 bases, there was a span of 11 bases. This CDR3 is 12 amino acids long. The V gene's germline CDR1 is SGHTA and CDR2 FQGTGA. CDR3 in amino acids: CASSLGSGAQFF. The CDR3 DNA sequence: TGTGCCAGCAGCTTAGGGTCAGGGGCGCAGTTCTTC.

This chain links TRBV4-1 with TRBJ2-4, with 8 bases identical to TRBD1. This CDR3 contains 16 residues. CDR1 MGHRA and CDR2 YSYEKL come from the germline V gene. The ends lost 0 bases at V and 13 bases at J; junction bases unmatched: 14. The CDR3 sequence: CASSQEVTGAYNEQYF. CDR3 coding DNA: TGCGCCAGCAGCCAAGAGGTGACAGGGGCCTACAATGAGCAGTACTTC.

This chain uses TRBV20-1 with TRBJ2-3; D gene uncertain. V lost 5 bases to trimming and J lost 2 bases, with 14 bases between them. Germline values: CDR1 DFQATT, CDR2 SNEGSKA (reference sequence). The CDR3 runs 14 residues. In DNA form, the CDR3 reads TGCAGTGCTCCCCCAGCGTCTAACACAGATACGCAGTATTTT. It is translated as CSAPPASNTDTQYF.

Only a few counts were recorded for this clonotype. The CDR3 DNA reads as TGCGCCAGCAGCCAAGCCGACTGGCTGGAGACCCAGTACTTC. This codes for CASSQADWLETQYF. This chain links TRBV4-1 with TRBJ2-5; D unclear. The CDR3 is 14 amino acids. The germline V gene encodes CDR1 MGHRA and CDR2 YSYEKL. V dropped 1 base and J dropped 5 bases, with 11 bases sitting between them.

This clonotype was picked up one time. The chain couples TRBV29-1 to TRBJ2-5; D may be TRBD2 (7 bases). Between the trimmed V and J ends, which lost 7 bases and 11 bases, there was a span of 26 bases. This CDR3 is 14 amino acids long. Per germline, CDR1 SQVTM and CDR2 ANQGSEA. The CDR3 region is CSGRGGDTYNEQYF. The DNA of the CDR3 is TGCAGCGGGAGGGGGGGGGACACGTACAATGAGCAGTACTTC.

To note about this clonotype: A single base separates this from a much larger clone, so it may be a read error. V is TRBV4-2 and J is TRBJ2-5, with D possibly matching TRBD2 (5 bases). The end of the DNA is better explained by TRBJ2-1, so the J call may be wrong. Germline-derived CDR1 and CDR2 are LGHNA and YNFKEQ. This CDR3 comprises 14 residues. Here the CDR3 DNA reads TGTGCCAGCAGCCAGTGGGGTTATGGGGAGACCCAGTTCTTC. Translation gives CASSQWGYGETQFF.

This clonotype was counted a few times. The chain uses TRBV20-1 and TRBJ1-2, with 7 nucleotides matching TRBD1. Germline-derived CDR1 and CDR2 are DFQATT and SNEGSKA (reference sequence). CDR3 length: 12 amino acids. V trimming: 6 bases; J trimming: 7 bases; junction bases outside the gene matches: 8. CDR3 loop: CSALEGASGYTF. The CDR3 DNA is TGCAGTGCCTTGGAGGGGGCTTCTGGCTACACCTTC.

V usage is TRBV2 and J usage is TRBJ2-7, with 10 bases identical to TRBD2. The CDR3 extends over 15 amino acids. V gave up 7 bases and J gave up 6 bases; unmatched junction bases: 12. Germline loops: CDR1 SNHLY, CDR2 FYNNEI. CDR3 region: CASTFLASGRREQYF. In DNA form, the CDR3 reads TGTGCCAGCACCTTCCTGGCTAGCGGGAGACGCGAGCAGTACTTC. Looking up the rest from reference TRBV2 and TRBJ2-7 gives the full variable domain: EPEVTQTPSHQVTQMGQEVILRCVPISNHLYFYWYRQILGQKVEFLVSFYNNEISEKSEIFDDQFSVERPDGSNFTLKIRSTKLEDSAMYFCASTFLASGRREQYFGPGTRLTVT.

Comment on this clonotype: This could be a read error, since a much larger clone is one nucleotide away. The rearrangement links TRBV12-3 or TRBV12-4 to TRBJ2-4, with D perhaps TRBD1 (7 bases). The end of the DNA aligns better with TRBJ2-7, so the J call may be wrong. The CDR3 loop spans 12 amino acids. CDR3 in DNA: TGTGCCGGCAGTCAGGGGGGCAACGAGCAGTACTTC. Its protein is CAGSQGGNEQYF.

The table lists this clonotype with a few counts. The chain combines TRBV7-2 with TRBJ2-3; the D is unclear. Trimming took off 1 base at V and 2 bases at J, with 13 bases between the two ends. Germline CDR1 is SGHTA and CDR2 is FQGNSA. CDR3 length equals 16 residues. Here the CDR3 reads CASSLVVKTPTDTQYF. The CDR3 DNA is TGTGCCAGCAGCTTAGTGGTAAAGACACCCACAGATACGCAGTATTTT.

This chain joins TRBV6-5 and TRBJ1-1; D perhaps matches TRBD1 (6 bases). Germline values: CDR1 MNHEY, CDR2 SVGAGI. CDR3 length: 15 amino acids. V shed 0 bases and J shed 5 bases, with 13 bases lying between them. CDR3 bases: TGTGCCAGCAGTTACTCTGTCAGGGGAGAGACTGAAGCTTTCTTT. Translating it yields CASSYSVRGETEAFF.

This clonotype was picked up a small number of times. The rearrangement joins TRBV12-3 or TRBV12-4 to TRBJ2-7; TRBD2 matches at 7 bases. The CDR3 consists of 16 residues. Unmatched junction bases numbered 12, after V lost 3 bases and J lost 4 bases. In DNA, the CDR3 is TGTGCCAGCAGTTTTGCGGGGGACCCATCCGAATACGAGCAGTACTTC. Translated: CASSFAGDPSEYEQYF.

CDR3: CASSLNSQTRAFF. The CDR3 coding sequence is TGTGCCAGCAGTTTAAACTCGCAGACTCGGGCTTTCTTT. The chain carries TRBV12-3 or TRBV12-4 and TRBJ1-1; the D is unclear. CDR3 length: 13 amino acids. The ends were cut back, 2 bases at V and 11 bases at J, with 15 bases in the middle.

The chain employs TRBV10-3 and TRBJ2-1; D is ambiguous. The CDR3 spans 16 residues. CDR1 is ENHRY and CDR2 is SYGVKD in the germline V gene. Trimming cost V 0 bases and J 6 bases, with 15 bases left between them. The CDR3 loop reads CAISESAVTDTNEQFF. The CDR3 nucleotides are TGTGCCATCAGTGAGTCGGCGGTAACCGACACCAATGAGCAGTTCTTC.

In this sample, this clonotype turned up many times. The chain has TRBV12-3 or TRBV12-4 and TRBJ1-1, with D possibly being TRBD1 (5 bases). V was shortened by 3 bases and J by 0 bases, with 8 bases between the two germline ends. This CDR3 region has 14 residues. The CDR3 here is CASSLGTMNTEAFF. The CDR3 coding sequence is TGTGCCAGCAGTTTGGGGACCATGAACACTGAAGCTTTCTTT.

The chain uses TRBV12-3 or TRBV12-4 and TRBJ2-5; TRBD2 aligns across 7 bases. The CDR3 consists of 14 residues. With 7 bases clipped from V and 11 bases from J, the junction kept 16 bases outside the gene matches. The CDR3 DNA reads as TGTGCCAGCACCCCGGGGGGACTCTCCCATGAGCAGTACTTC. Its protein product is CASTPGGLSHEQYF.

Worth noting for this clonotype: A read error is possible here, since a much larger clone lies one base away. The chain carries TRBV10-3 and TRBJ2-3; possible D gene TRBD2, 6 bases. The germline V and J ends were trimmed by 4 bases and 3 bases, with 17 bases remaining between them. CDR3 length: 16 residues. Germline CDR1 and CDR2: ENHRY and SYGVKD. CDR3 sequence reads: CAISGDIGGVTDTQYF. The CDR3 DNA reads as TGTGCCATCAGTGGTGACATTGGAGGGGTTACAGATACGCAGTATTTT.

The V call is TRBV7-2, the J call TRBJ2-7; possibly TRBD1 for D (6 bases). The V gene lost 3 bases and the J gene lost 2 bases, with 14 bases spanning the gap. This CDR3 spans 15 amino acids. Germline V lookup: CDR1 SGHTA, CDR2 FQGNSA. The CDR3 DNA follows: TGTGCCAGCAGCTTTCCAGGGGTCCGCACCTACGAGCAGTACTTC. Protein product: CASSFPGVRTYEQYF.

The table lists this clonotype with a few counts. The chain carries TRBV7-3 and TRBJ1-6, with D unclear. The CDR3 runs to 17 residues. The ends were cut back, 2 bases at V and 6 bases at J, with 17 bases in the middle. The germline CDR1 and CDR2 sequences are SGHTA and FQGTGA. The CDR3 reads CASSLGYPSGLNSPLHF. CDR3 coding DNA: TGTGCCAGCAGCTTAGGGTACCCTTCTGGTCTTAATTCACCCCTCCACTTT.

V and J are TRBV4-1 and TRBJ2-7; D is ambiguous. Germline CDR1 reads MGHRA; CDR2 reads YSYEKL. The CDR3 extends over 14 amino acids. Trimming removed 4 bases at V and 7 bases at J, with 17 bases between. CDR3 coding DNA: TGCGCCAGCAGCCCTACCCGGACGTCCGAGGAGCAGTACTTC. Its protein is CASSPTRTSEEQYF.